This TCR beta chain is from a study of blood T cell repertoires in COVID-19. This study enrolled people aged about 18 to 90 from about two dozen US geographic areas. Participants were placed into cohorts based on the clinical history they reported. Recovery meant two consecutive negative NP/OP PCR tests, professional clearance, or resolved symptoms. Authors' data handling: It was from reference gene primer amplification that nucleated cell counts were estimated. Assay: immunoSEQ multiplex PCR; the TCRdb copy retains only in-frame clones and omits some. V and J calls and clone size are as listed in that table; D and trimming were resolved from the DNA. The profile shows 150,000 to 200,000 clones, roughly 84% of them singletons. The CDR3 runs 12 residues. Germline CDR1 is SQVTM and CDR2 is ANQGSEA. Germline trimming cut 4 bases from V and 5 bases from J; bases unmatched to any gene: 0.

This sequence joins TRBV29-1 and TRBJ1-4, with 8 bases identical to TRBD1. This receptor was obtained from a man aged 45 to 65 who had recovered from COVID-19. Source material: PBMCs or T cells enriched from blood (not recorded which). The CDR3 sequence is CSVGQGNEKLFF. Written as DNA, the CDR3 is TGCAGCGTTGGACAGGGGAATGAAAAACTGTTTTTT.